This TCR beta chain appears in the sequencing data of a study of T cell repertoires and HLA-DP antigens. TCRdb's copy holds only in-frame clones and misses some; the assay was immunoSEQ multiplex PCR. The sample records approximately 89,000 clones, more than 75% being singletons. Concerning this clone: The antigen remains unidentified.

Sequenced input: CD4+ T cells from PBMCs. The clonotype originates from a man in his forties or fifties in good health and CMV-seronegative.

CDR3 sequence: CASSDLAGGTQYF. CDR3 DNA sequence: TGCGCCAGCAGTGACCTAGCGGGAGGGACCCAGTACTTC. This chain uses TRBV10-2 with TRBJ2-5, with 11 bases that match TRBD2. The germline V gene has CDR1 WSHSY and CDR2 SAAADI. CDR3 length: 13 residues. J gave up 7 bases and V 3 bases, and 1 base lay outside the gene matches.